This TCR beta chain comes out of a study of neoadjuvant anti-PD-1 for oral cavity cancer. Whole-study findings and limits: Pretreatment Treg/Th17 ratio correlated inversely with post-treatment tumor clonality.

CDR3 length equals 14 residues. Germline V gene lookup returns CDR1 MRHNA and CDR2 SNTAGT. Trimming removed 4 bases from V and 3 bases from J; junction bases left unmatched: 3. The table came from immunoSEQ multiplex PCR; TCRdb's copy has only in-frame clones and leaves some out. The table has approximately 9,500 clones, 70% to 80% seen once. Time point in this sample: after neoadjuvant nivolumab, at surgical resection. Patients were newly diagnosed with stage II-IVA oral cavity squamous cell carcinoma without prior systemic or radiation treatment. Blood cells were analyzed directly, without culture or expansion. Turning to this clone: What it binds is not known.

Material: PBMCs, obtained after nivolumab (anti-PD-1) treatment. This chain joins TRBV6-4 and TRBJ1-1, with TRBD1 identical over 9 bases. This TCR derives from a person aged 35-79 years with oral cavity squamous cell carcinoma. Here the CDR3 reads CASSVRTGDTEAFF. The CDR3 DNA follows: TGTGCCAGCAGTGTCCGGACAGGGGACACTGAAGCTTTCTTT.